Sequencing of this TCR beta chain was carried out in a study of cytomegalovirus exposure and HLA in healthy donors. General study points: Analysis performed later found around 15,000 TCR beta sequences associated with HLA alleles at 0.05 false discovery rate. TCR beta chains associated with HLA were, in a later analysis, more clonally expanded than equally common others.

PCR was performed using 60 Vbeta and 13 Jbeta primers. Assay: immunoSEQ multiplex PCR; the TCRdb copy retains only in-frame clones and omits some. This sample has 150,000 to 200,000 clones, with approximately 78% found just once. On this clone itself: Its specificity is not known.

This clonotype was sampled from a girl aged 2-15 years in good health and CMV-seropositive. Sequenced sample: PBMCs.

CDR3 loop: CASSIDLLGGTGELFF. DNA for the CDR3: TGTGCCAGTAGTATAGATCTACTAGGGGGCACCGGGGAGCTGTTTTTT. V gene TRBV19 combines with J gene TRBJ2-2; tentatively, D is TRBD1 (6 bases). There are 16 residues in the CDR3. The germline CDR1 and CDR2 sequences are LNHDA and SQIVND (reference sequence). Between the trimmed V and J ends, which lost 0 bases and 4 bases, there was a span of 12 bases.